The next 13 T cell receptor beta chains were all read from a single sample in a study of CD8 T cells in ankylosing spondylitis. TCRdb itself ran the 5' RACE reads through MiXCR, one entry per CDR3 protein. Of around 150,000 distinct CDR3 sequences in the sample, about 7% were seen once. The sequenced sample was blood, either unsorted or a sorted T cell fraction (not recorded which). These receptors originate from a female donor with ankylosing spondylitis or in good health (not recorded which).

This clonotype was seen ten or more times. Its ends do not fully match the called genes, so a read error is possible. The J gene is TRBJ1-2, the V gene TRBV12-3 or TRBV12-4, with D uncertain. There are 14 residues in the CDR3. The CDR3 DNA reads as TGTGCCAGCAGCTTAGCCCGCCTTAACTATGGCTACACCTTC. Translated: CASSLARLNYGYTF.

In this sample, this clonotype turned up many times. The chain is built from TRBV4-1 and TRBJ2-1; 13 bases map to TRBD2. The germline V gene encodes CDR1 MGHRA and CDR2 YSYEKL. Trimming at V came to 4 bases and at J to 2 bases, leaving 8 bases not matched to a gene. This CDR3 spans 18 amino acids. The chain's CDR3 is CASSLRPGLAGAYNEQFF. The DNA for the CDR3 is TGCGCCAGCAGCCTTAGGCCCGGACTAGCGGGAGCCTACAATGAGCAGTTCTTC.

This clonotype was counted at least ten times. The chain carries TRBV3-1 and TRBJ1-1, with 10 bases that match TRBD1. The length of the CDR3 is 16 residues. J lost 4 bases, V lost 6 bases, and 11 bases had no gene match. CDR1 LGHDT and CDR2 YNNKEL come from the germline V gene (reference sequence). DNA for the CDR3: TGTGCCAGCAGTCCCGGGACAGGGGATGTCGGCACTGAAGCTTTCTTT. Translation gives CASSPGTGDVGTEAFF. Based on the CDR3 plus reference TRBV3-1 and TRBJ1-1, the full variable domain is DTAVSQTPKYLVTQMGNDKSIKCEQNLGHDTMYWYKQDSKKFLKIMFSYNNKELIINETVPNRFSPKSPDKAHLNLHINSLELGDSAVYFCASSPGTGDVGTEAFFGQGTRLTVV.

This clonotype was observed many times. J is TRBJ1-5 and V is TRBV20-1, with D tentatively TRBD1 (6 bases). The CDR3 is 16 residues long. V lost 2 bases to trimming and J lost 5 bases, with 19 bases between them. Germline V lookup: CDR1 DFQATT, CDR2 SNEGSKA (reference sequence). Here the CDR3 DNA reads TGCAGTGCTAGATACCGGGACATTAGTCTCCATCAGCCCCAGCATTTT. This encodes CSARYRDISLHQPQHF.

This clonotype has only a few counts. The J gene is TRBJ2-3, the V gene TRBV7-3; TRBD1 might be the D (5 bases). Germline V CDR1 and CDR2: SGHTA, FQGTGA. Trimming removed 2 bases from V and 1 base from J, with 7 bases in between. CDR3 length: 14 amino acids. CDR3 loop: CASSLEGGTDTQYF. CDR3 bases: TGTGCCAGCAGCTTAGAAGGGGGCACAGATACGCAGTATTTT.

This clonotype occurred many times. The V call is TRBV6-1, the J call TRBJ1-1; maybe TRBD1 (6 bases). The CDR3 extends over 15 amino acids. Germline V gene lookup returns CDR1 MNHNS and CDR2 SASEGT. Trimming pared 6 bases from V and 0 bases from J, leaving 14 bases between. The CDR3 DNA sequence: TGTGCCAGCAGCCGGAGGAGGGGGATGAACACTGAAGCTTTCTTT. As protein: CASSRRRGMNTEAFF.

V usage is TRBV13 and J usage is TRBJ2-7, with a weak D call TRBD2 (6 bases). The CDR3 spans 14 residues. V was cut by 5 bases and J by 3 bases, with 14 bases left in between. Germline CDR1 and CDR2: PRHDT and FYEKMQ (reference sequence). The CDR3 sequence is CASSPRGEYYEQYF. CDR3 DNA sequence: TGTGCCAGCAGCCCCCGCGGGGAATACTACGAGCAGTACTTC.

In its sample, this clonotype was seen a few times. The genes are TRBV27 and TRBJ2-6; 8 bases fit TRBD1. The germline V gene has CDR1 MNHEY and CDR2 SMNVEV (reference sequence). There are 15 residues in the CDR3. Trimming cost V 5 bases and J 4 bases; bases outside gene matches: 4. The CDR3 bases are TGTGCCAGCAGTCCAGGGGGCGCAGGGGCCAACGTCCTGACTTTC. Residues: CASSPGGAGANVLTF.

The sample holds many counts of this clonotype. The chain has TRBV4-1 and TRBJ2-7; D gene uncertain. This CDR3 contains 15 residues. Germline-derived CDR1 and CDR2 are MGHRA and YSYEKL. The V and J ends lost 0 bases and 2 bases respectively, with 11 bases between them. CDR3 protein: CASSQDRGSTYEQYF. CDR3 in DNA: TGCGCCAGCAGCCAAGATCGTGGTTCCACCTACGAGCAGTACTTC.

This clonotype occurred many times. This chain joins TRBV3-1 and TRBJ2-7; 7 nucleotides line up with TRBD1. The CDR3 extends over 14 amino acids. Germline lookup yields CDR1 LGHDT and CDR2 YNNKEL (reference sequence). Unmatched junction bases numbered 9, after V lost 3 bases and J lost 7 bases. CDR3 DNA sequence: TGTGCCAGCAGCCAGGACAGGATCCTACGAGAGCAGTACTTC. The encoded protein is CASSQDRILREQYF.

This clonotype was counted ten times or more. V is TRBV7-2 and J is TRBJ2-5; the match to TRBD2 covers 13 bases. Germline CDR1 and CDR2: SGHTA and FQGNSA. V shed 1 base and J 1 base; nucleotides not matched to a gene: 3. The CDR3 has 17 residues. CDR3: CASSLGGLAGAQETQYF. The CDR3 bases are TGTGCCAGCAGCTTAGGAGGACTAGCGGGGGCCCAAGAGACCCAGTACTTC.

At least ten counts were recorded for this clonotype. The CDR3 sequence: CASSLAAFSGANVLTF. The CDR3 DNA follows: TGCGCCAGCAGCTTGGCGGCATTCTCTGGGGCCAACGTCCTGACTTTC. The chain recombines TRBV5-1 with TRBJ2-6; D is unclear. Deletions cut 0 bases from V and 0 bases from J, with 7 bases between. The CDR3 covers 16 residues. From germline, CDR1 is SGHRS and CDR2 YFSETQ.

The table lists this clonotype with many counts. The rearrangement joins TRBV5-1 to TRBJ1-6; possibly TRBD1 for D (6 bases). Trimming removed 1 base at V and 5 bases at J, with 13 bases between. CDR1 is SGHRS and CDR2 is YFSETQ in the germline V gene. The CDR3 covers 16 residues. The chain's CDR3 is CASSLRVTGNNSPLHF. The CDR3 coding sequence is TGCGCCAGCAGCTTGCGGGTGACAGGTAATAATTCACCCCTCCACTTT. Complete variable domain (other parts from reference TRBV5-1 and TRBJ1-6): KAGVTQTPRYLIKTRGQQVTLSCSPISGHRSVSWYQQTPGQGLQFLFEYFSETQRNKGNFPGRFSGRQFSNSRSEMNVSTLELGDSALYLCASSLRVTGNNSPLHFGNGTRLTVT.